The present T cell receptor beta chain was sequenced within a study of blood T cells in healthy people across ages (dated by TCRdb to about 2015). For the study in its entirety: Template switching captured roughly one uniquely barcoded TCR beta cDNA molecule per two T cells in model experiments. Using deep sequencing normalized with unique cDNA molecular identifiers, the study measured how TCR beta repertoire diversity changes with age. The donors were split into four age groups: young (average roughly 15 years), middle-aged (roughly 39), aged (more than 55) and long-lived (over 75). Donors of different ages were randomly distributed across sequencing lanes to avoid experimental bias. Using the same blood draw, the study looked at two additional independent replicas of 1 million unique cDNA reads for two donors, one aged 18 to 30 and the other aged 80 or older. Study-wide findings and limitations: Compared with the aged group, the long-lived group had more naive CD4+ T cells, fewer expanded clones and increased TCR diversity, a pattern suggesting age selection. Estimates of total diversity based on one million sequenced T cells were regarded as lower bounds and as underestimates. Observed TCR beta diversity per million T cells fell roughly linearly with age, and a significant reduction was already apparent by age around 39. Since profiling was done on bulk unsorted PBMCs, naive and antigen-experienced compartments could not be conclusively compared. A strong correlation was found between observed TCR beta diversity and the percentage of naive T cells measured by flow cytometry. Donor CMV infection status was unknown, potentially confounding age-related changes in expanded clonotypes.

This clonotype was recorded many times. Its target antigen remains unknown. Base-call qualities are not available, and no considerably larger clone is one nucleotide away. Donors were 35 to 40 systemically healthy Caucasian individuals from Russia aged roughly 6 to 100 years. Each donor gave ten milliliters of peripheral blood, collected into EDTA-treated Vacutainer tubes. Ficoll-Paque density-gradient centrifugation was used to isolate PBMCs, with at least 6 million per sample. Total RNA was extracted from PBMCs with Trizol reagent, with at least 6 micrograms obtained per sample. For every donor, an aliquot of PBMCs went through flow cytometry to measure the percentages of naive CD45RAhigh/CD27high T cells. The method was 5' RACE. Sequenced using an Illumina HiSeq 2500. A second about 6 to 11 cycle PCR used a sample-barcoded 5' primer and a J-beta primer mix. A template-switch 5' adaptor carrying 12 random nucleotides introduced a unique molecular identifier onto each TCR beta cDNA molecule. Each sample yielded at least 2.5 million CDR3-containing paired-end reads. All of the RNA was converted into first-strand cDNA using the Mint cDNA synthesis kit, with a TRBC-specific oligonucleotide serving as the primer. All cDNA was treated with uracil-DNA glycosylase and then went through a first 18-cycle PCR with the universal primers M1SS and BC2_uni_R. As for how the authors treated the data: Each sample was normalized by randomly selecting 1 million high-quality reads, each carrying a distinct molecular identifier. Instead of being binned into consensus sequences, reads with shared molecular identifiers were discarded. MiTCR, run with a Q25 quality threshold and the strictest error-elimination algorithm, handled CDR3 identification, clonotype clustering and error correction. A nonparametric unseen species model with Euler transformation was used to estimate a lower bound on total TCR beta diversity. TCRdb reran the public reads through fastp at Q25 and MiXCR, keeping productive beta chains. For every CDR3 protein sequence, its rows merge into one entry that carries the most common genes and DNA. The V and J calls and clone size are TCRdb's, not the authors'. For this sample there are about 1.7 million distinct CDR3 sequences; about 30% appear just once. Jointly, the top ten make up less than 9.5% of the sample.

From the cysteine through the phenylalanine, the CDR3 covers 13 amino acids. Only CDR3 DNA remains: 39 bases, in frame from the first base. Sequences ENHRY (CDR1) and SYGVKD (CDR2) are obtained from the germline V gene. V loses 6 bases of germline sequence and J loses 5 bases, and the interval between the two ends is 13 bases. The chain uses TRBV10-3 and TRBJ2-5; the D gene assignment is perhaps TRBD1 or TRBD2, with each matching 6 bases. Sequenced sample: blood. The TCR originated in a woman aged 25-40 years in good health. The encoded CDR3 is CAISDGGWETQYF. Read as DNA, the sequence is TGTGCCATCAGCGACGGGGGCTGGGAGACCCAGTACTTC.